These 13 T cell receptor beta chains came from one sample sequenced in a study of blood T cell repertoires in COVID-19. Libraries were prepared by immunoSEQ multiplex PCR; TCRdb keeps only in-frame clonotypes and omits some of them. The sample shows about 370,000 clones, over 75% of them seen only once. Source material: peripheral blood. These receptors were obtained from a woman aged 25 to 39 with COVID-19, enrolled during active disease.

This clone was detected a few times. For the CDR3, the DNA is TGCGCCAGCAGTGAGTCGAGACAGGGAGGAACTGAAGCTTTCTTT. It translates to CASSESRQGGTEAFF. This chain links TRBV10-1 with TRBJ1-1, with 7 bases that match TRBD1. Germline values: CDR1 WNHNN, CDR2 SYGVQD (reference sequence). The CDR3 is 15 amino acids. Trimming cost V 0 bases and J 5 bases; bases outside gene matches: 6.

The chain uses TRBV7-9 and TRBJ2-7; D is undetermined. Germline V gene data show CDR1 as SEHNR and CDR2 as FQNEAQ (reference sequence). V lost 4 bases and J 2 bases, leaving 18 bases between the germline ends. This CDR3 comprises 16 residues. CDR3 loop: CASSSPPPSSPYEQYF. The CDR3 DNA sequence: TGTGCCAGCAGCTCACCGCCCCCCAGTTCCCCCTACGAGCAGTACTTC. The entire variable domain, with the rest obtained from reference TRBV7-9 and TRBJ2-7, is as follows: DTGVSQNPRHKITKRGQNVTFRCDPISEHNRLYWYRQTLGQGPEFLTYFQNEAQLEKSRLLSDRFSAERPKGSFSTLEIQRTEQGDSAMYLCASSSPPPSSPYEQYFGPGTRLTVT.

CDR3 nucleotide sequence: TGTGCCAGCAGCTCTGAGGGCCCGAGGGGGGGCGAGCAGTACTTC. Its translation: CASSSEGPRGGEQYF. J is TRBJ2-7 and V is TRBV4-2, with D perhaps TRBD2 (7 bases). Trimming removed 5 bases at V and 6 bases at J, with 20 bases between. The CDR3 runs 15 residues. Germline CDR1 LGHNA, CDR2 YNFKEQ.

This clone turned up a few times. The sample holds other DNA sequences that translate to the same CDR3. The gene calls are TRBV5-4 and TRBJ2-3; D uncertain. CDR3 size: 12 residues. Germline V CDR1 and CDR2: SGHNT, YYREEE (reference sequence). Deletions cut 4 bases from V and 0 bases from J, with 3 bases between. CDR3 sequence (DNA): TGTGCCAGCAGCCCAAGCACAGATACGCAGTATTTT. It is translated as CASSPSTDTQYF.

The chain employs TRBV7-9 and TRBJ2-1; perhaps TRBD2 as D (6 bases). Trimming pared 6 bases from V and 6 bases from J, leaving 21 bases between. Germline loops: CDR1 SEHNR, CDR2 FQNEAQ (reference sequence). The CDR3 contains 16 residues. The CDR3 region has the DNA TGTGCCAGCAGTCATAGGGACTCCCAGTTGAGCAATGAGCAGTTCTTC. Amino acids: CASSHRDSQLSNEQFF.

V usage is TRBV3-1 (or the pseudogene TRBV3-2) and J usage is TRBJ2-1; 11 positions agree with TRBD2. CDR1 and CDR2 from the germline V gene are LGHDT and YNNKEL (reference sequence). CDR3 length: 16 amino acids. The ends lost 2 bases at V and 13 bases at J; junction bases unmatched: 13. The CDR3 is CASSQRKLAGDRHQFF. The CDR3, as DNA: TGTGCCAGCAGCCAAAGGAAACTAGCGGGAGATCGTCACCAGTTCTTC.

This clone has only one observation. The rearrangement links TRBV29-1 to TRBJ1-3; no clear D gene. From germline, CDR1 is SQVTM and CDR2 ANQGSEA. The V gene lost 7 bases and the J gene lost 2 bases, with 12 bases spanning the gap. The CDR3 is 13 amino acids. CDR3 in DNA: TGCAGCGCTGCCGGGAGCCCTGGAAACACCATATATTTT. Its translation: CSAAGSPGNTIYF.

The chain joins TRBV5-4 to TRBJ2-1, with 8 positions matching TRBD1. CDR3 length: 14 residues. V was pared by 4 bases and J by 4 bases, with 4 bases of the junction left unmatched. Germline V gene lookup returns CDR1 SGHNT and CDR2 YYREEE (reference sequence). The CDR3 spells CASSITGGYNEQFF. The DNA for the CDR3 is TGTGCCAGCAGCATTACAGGGGGGTACAATGAGCAGTTCTTC.

The CDR3 bases are TGTGCCAGTAGTCCAAGTTATATGGAGACAGGTTACGAGCAGTACTTC. Translated, it gives CASSPSYMETGYEQYF. J is TRBJ2-7 and V is TRBV19; weak D call: TRBD1 (6 bases). The CDR3 covers 16 residues. Trimming took off 5 bases at V and 4 bases at J, with 21 bases between the two ends. CDR1 and CDR2 from the germline V gene are LNHDA and SQIVND (reference sequence). Using reference TRBV19 and TRBJ2-7 for the parts outside the CDR3, the full variable domain is DGGITQSPKYLFRKEGQNVTLSCEQNLNHDAMYWYRQDPGQGLRLIYYSQIVNDFQKGDIAEGYSVSREKKESFPLTVTSAQKNPTAFYLCASSPSYMETGYEQYFGPGTRLTVT.

In nucleotides, the CDR3 is TGTGCCAGCAGTCATCATCCTTCGAACAGGATCGGTAGCTCCTACGAGCAGTACTTC. Amino acid sequence: CASSHHPSNRIGSSYEQYF. The V gene is TRBV2, the J gene TRBJ2-7; tentatively, D is TRBD1 (5 bases). Germline values: CDR1 SNHLY, CDR2 FYNNEI. Trimming stripped 5 bases from V and 0 bases from J, with 26 bases between. The length of the CDR3 is 19 residues. The full variable domain, its missing parts supplied by reference TRBV2 and TRBJ2-7, is EPEVTQTPSHQVTQMGQEVILRCVPISNHLYFYWYRQILGQKVEFLVSFYNNEISEKSEIFDDQFSVERPDGSNFTLKIRSTKLEDSAMYFCASSHHPSNRIGSSYEQYFGPGTRLTVT.

V is TRBV27 and J is TRBJ2-2; 7 bases are a match to TRBD2. The junction had 5 bases not matched to a gene; V was cut back by 4 bases and J by 0 bases. Germline CDR1 is MNHEY and CDR2 is SMNVEV (reference sequence). CDR3 length: 16 amino acids. This chain's CDR3 is CASSSSAGSNTGELFF. The CDR3 coding sequence is TGTGCCAGCAGTTCCTCAGCGGGATCGAACACCGGGGAGCTGTTTTTT.

V is TRBV30 and J is TRBJ1-3; no reliable D call. The germline V and J ends were trimmed by 3 bases and 3 bases, with 9 bases remaining between them. CDR1 and CDR2 from the germline V gene are GTSNPN and SVGIG (reference sequence). The CDR3 extends over 13 amino acids. In DNA, the CDR3 is TGTGCCTGGAGCCGAGGGAGTGGAAACACCATATATTTT. The encoded protein is CAWSRGSGNTIYF.

The chain combines TRBV2 with TRBJ1-1, with 7 nucleotides matching TRBD1. V was pared by 6 bases and J by 0 bases, with 7 bases of the junction left unmatched. The CDR3 is 15 residues long. Germline CDR1 SNHLY, CDR2 FYNNEI. The CDR3 is CASSHKGAMNTEAFF. The CDR3 nucleotides are TGTGCCAGCAGCCACAAGGGGGCCATGAACACTGAAGCTTTCTTT.